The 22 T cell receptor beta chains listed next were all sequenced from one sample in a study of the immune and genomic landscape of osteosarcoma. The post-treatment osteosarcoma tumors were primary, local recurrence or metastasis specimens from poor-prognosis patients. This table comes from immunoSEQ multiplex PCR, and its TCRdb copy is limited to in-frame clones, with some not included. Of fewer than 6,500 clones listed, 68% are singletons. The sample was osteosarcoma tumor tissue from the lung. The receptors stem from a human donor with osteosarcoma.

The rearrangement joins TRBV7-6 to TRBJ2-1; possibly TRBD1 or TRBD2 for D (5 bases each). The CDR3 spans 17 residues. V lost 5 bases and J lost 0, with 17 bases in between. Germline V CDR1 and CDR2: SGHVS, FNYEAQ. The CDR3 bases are TGTGCCAGCAGCCCCCGGGGCTTTCCTAGCTCCTACAATGAGCAGTTCTTC. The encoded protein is CASSPRGFPSSYNEQFF.

The CDR3: CASSQVAGTSAYTGELFF. In nucleotides, the CDR3 is TGTGCCAGCAGCCAGGTGGCCGGGACTAGCGCTTACACCGGGGAGCTGTTTTTT. The chain links TRBV7-9 to TRBJ2-2; 10 bases agree with TRBD2. The CDR3 covers 18 residues. The germline V gene has CDR1 SEHNR and CDR2 FQNEAQ (reference sequence). V shed 5 bases and J 3 bases; nucleotides not matched to a gene: 12.

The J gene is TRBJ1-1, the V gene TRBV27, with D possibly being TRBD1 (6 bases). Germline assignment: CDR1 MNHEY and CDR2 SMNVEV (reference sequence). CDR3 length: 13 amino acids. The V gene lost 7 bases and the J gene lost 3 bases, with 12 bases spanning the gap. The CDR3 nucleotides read TGTGCCAGCAAAACAGGGCTGGACACTGAAGCTTTCTTT. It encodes CASKTGLDTEAFF.

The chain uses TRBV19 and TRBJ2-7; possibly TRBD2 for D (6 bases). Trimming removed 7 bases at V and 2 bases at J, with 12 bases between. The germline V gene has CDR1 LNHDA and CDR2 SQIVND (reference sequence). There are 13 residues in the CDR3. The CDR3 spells CASISGDTYEQYF. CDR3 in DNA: TGTGCCAGTATTAGCGGAGATACCTACGAGCAGTACTTC.

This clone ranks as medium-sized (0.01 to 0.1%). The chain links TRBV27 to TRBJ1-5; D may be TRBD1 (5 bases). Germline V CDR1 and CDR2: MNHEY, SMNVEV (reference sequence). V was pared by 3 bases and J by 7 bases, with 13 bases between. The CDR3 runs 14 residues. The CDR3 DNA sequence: TGTGCCAGCAGTTTGTGGGGGGGAGGACAGCCCCAGCATTTT. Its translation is CASSLWGGGQPQHF.

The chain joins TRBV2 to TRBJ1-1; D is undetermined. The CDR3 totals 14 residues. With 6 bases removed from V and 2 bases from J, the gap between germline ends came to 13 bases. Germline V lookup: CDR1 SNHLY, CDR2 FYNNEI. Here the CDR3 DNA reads TGTGCCAGCAGCTCGACTCCGGGCAACACTGAAGCTTTCTTT. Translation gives CASSSTPGNTEAFF. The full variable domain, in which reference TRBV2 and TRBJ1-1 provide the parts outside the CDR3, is EPEVTQTPSHQVTQMGQEVILRCVPISNHLYFYWYRQILGQKVEFLVSFYNNEISEKSEIFDDQFSVERPDGSNFTLKIRSTKLEDSAMYFCASSSTPGNTEAFFGQGTRLTVV.

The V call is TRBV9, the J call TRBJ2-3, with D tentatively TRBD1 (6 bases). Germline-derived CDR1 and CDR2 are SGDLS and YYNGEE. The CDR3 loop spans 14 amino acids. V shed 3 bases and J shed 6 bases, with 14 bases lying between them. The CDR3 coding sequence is TGTGCCAGCAGCGCACTAGGGGGAATTGATACGCAGTATTTT. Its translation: CASSALGGIDTQYF.

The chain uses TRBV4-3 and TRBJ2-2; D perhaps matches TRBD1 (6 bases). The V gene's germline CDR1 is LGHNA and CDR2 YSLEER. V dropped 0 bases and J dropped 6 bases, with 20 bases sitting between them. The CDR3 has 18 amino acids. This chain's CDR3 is CASSQEGGGRVWSGELFF. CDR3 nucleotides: TGCGCCAGCAGCCAAGAAGGTGGGGGCAGGGTTTGGTCCGGGGAGCTGTTTTTT.

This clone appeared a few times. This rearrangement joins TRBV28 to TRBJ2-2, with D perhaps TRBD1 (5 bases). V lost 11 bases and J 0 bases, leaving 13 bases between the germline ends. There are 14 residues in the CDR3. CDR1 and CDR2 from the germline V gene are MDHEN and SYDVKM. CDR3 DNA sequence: TGTGCCGCTAGGGGCACCGCGAACACCGGGGAGCTGTTTTTT. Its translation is CAARGTANTGELFF.

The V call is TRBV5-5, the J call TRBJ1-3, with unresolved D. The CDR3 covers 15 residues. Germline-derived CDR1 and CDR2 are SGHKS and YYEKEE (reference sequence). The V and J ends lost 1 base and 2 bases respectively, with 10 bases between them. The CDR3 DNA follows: TGTGCCAGCAGCTTGACCGTTGACCCTGGAAACACCATATATTTT. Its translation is CASSLTVDPGNTIYF.

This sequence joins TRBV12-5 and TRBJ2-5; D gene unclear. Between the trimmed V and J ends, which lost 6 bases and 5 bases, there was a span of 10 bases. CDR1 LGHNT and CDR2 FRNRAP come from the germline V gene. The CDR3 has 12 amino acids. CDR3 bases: TGTGCTAGTGGCTCACGGGTTGAGACCCAGTACTTC. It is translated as CASGSRVETQYF.

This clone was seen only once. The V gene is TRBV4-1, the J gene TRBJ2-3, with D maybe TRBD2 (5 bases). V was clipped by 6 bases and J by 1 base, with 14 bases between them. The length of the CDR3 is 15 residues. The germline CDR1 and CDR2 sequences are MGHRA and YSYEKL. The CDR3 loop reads CASSWKEEGTDTQYF. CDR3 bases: TGCGCCAGCAGTTGGAAAGAGGAGGGCACAGATACGCAGTATTTT.

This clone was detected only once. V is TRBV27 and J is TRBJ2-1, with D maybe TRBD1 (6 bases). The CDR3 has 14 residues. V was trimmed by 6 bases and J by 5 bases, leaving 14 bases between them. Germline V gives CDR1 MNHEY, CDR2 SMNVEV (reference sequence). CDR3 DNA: TGTGCCAGCAGACCCGGACAGATTAACAATGAGCAGTTCTTC. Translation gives CASRPGQINNEQFF.

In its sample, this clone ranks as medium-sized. The CDR3 DNA reads TGTGCCAGCAGCTTAGACAAGGGATCTAGCAATCAGCCCCAGCATTTT. Amino acids: CASSLDKGSSNQPQHF. V usage is TRBV7-9 and J usage is TRBJ1-5; D unresolved. Trimming took 1 base from V and 0 from J, leaving 10 bases between them. CDR1 and CDR2 from the germline V gene are SEHNR and FQNEAQ (reference sequence). The CDR3 length is 16 residues.

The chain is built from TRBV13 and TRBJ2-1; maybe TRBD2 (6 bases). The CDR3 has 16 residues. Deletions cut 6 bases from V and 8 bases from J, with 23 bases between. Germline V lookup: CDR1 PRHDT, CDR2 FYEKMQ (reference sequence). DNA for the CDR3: TGTGCCAGCAGGACGAGAGGGGCGGGAAATAAGGATGAGCAGTTCTTC. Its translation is CASRTRGAGNKDEQFF.

Here the CDR3 reads CASGLVLQVSSGNTIYF. CDR3 nucleotide sequence: TGTGCTAGTGGTTTGGTACTACAGGTGTCCTCTGGAAACACCATATATTTT. This chain uses TRBV12-5 with TRBJ1-3; tentative D call: TRBD1 (5 bases). CDR1 is LGHNT, CDR2 FRNRAP, per germline. V was trimmed by 0 bases and J by 0 bases, leaving 12 bases between them. This CDR3 spans 17 amino acids.

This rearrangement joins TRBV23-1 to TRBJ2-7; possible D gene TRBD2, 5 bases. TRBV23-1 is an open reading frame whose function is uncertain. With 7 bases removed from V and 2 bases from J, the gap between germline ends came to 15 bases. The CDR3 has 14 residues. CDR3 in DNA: TGCGCCAGCAATCGGGAAGGGATTACCTACGAGCAGTACTTC. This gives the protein CASNREGITYEQYF.

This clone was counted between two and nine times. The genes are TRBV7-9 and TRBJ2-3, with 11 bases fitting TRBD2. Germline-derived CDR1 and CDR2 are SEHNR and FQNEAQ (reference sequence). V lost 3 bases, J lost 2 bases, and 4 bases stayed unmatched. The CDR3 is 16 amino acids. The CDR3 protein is CASSFPSGRTTDTQYF. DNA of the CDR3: TGTGCCAGCAGCTTTCCTAGCGGGAGGACCACAGATACGCAGTATTTT. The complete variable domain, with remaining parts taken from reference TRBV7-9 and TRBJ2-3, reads DTGVSQNPRHKITKRGQNVTFRCDPISEHNRLYWYRQTLGQGPEFLTYFQNEAQLEKSRLLSDRFSAERPKGSFSTLEIQRTEQGDSAMYLCASSFPSGRTTDTQYFGPGTRLTVL.

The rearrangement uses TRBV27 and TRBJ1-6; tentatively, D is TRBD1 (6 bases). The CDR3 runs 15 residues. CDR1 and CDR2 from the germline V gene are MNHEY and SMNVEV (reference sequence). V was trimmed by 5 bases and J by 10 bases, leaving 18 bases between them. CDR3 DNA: TGTGCCAGCAGTCTCTTAGCAGGGGCGGAGTCACCCCTCCACTTT. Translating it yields CASSLLAGAESPLHF.

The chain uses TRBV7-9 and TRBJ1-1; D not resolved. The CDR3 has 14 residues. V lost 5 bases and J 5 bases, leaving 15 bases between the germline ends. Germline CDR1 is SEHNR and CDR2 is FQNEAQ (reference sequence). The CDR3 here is CASSPSLARTEAFF. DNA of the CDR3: TGTGCCAGCAGCCCTAGTTTGGCACGGACTGAAGCTTTCTTT.

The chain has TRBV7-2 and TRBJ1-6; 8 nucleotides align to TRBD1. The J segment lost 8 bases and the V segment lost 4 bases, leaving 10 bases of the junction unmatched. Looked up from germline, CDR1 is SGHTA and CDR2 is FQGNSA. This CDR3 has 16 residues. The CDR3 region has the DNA TGTGCCAGCAGCTCCCCCACAGGGGGAATTGATTCACCCCTCCACTTT. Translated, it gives CASSSPTGGIDSPLHF.

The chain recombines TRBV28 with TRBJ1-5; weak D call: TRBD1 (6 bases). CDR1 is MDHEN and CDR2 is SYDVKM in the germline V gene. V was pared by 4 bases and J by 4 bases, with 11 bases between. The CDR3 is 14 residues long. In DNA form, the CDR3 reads TGTGCCAGCAGTTCGGGACAAATTAATCAGCCCCAGCATTTT. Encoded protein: CASSSGQINQPQHF. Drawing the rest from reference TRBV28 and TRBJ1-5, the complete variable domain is DVKVTQSSRYLVKRTGEKVFLECVQDMDHENMFWYRQDPGLGLRLIYFSYDVKMKEKGDIPEGYSVSREKKERFSLILESASTNQTSMYLCASSSGQINQPQHFGDGTRLSIL.